The subject of this entry is one T cell receptor (beta chain). Its antigen remains unidentified. This specimen comes from a study of T-cell memory formation after mild COVID-19. After 5'RACE with constant-segment primers, TCR alpha and TCR beta cDNA libraries carrying sample barcodes and UMIs were obtained. TCRdb analysed the 5' RACE reads with MiXCR anew, one entry per CDR3 protein. This sample yields about 560,000 distinct CDR3 sequences, of which 15% to 20% are seen a single time; roughly 7.7% belongs to the top ten. General study points: Contracting clones, day 15 to 85, had balanced CD4/CD8, and later expanders favored CD4+.

The V and J ends lost 4 bases and 6 bases, in that order; junction bases with no gene match: 7. Germline CDR1 reads SGHDT; CDR2 reads YYEEEE. The CDR3 runs 13 residues. This chain links TRBV5-6 with TRBJ2-7, with 7 bases fitting TRBD1. The TCR comes from an adult woman who had mild COVID-19 (a few samples of this study predate the infection). Cell type and time point are not known. Material: PBMCs or a T cell subset sorted from them (not recorded which). The CDR3 reads CASSPGTVLEQYF. The DNA of the CDR3 is TGTGCCAGCAGCCCTGGGACAGTACTCGAGCAGTACTTC.